The clone carrying this T cell receptor beta chain appeared many times. The antigen is not known. The sample originates from a study of lung T cells in sarcoidosis with Löfgren's syndrome. Study-level points and caveats: Multiple Löfgren's syndrome patients reportedly shared TRAV12-1 and TRBV2 CDR3 motifs, suggesting public CD4+ TCRs.

Using its own MiXCR run on the reads, TCRdb lists one record per CDR3 protein. The sample holds more than 50,000 distinct CDR3 sequences, 21% seen once. This CDR3 is built from 12 residues. V was trimmed by 5 bases and J by 1 base, leaving 5 bases between them. Germline CDR1 is MDHEN and CDR2 is SYDVKM. The chain is built from TRBV28 and TRBJ1-2, with D unresolved. The sample taken for sequencing was CD4+ T cells from PBMCs. The clonotype originates from a human donor with sarcoidosis (Löfgren's syndrome or another form), or a control subject (not recorded which). This chain's CDR3 is CASSNSNYGYTF. The CDR3 nucleotides read TGTGCCAGCAGTAACAGTAACTATGGCTACACCTTC.